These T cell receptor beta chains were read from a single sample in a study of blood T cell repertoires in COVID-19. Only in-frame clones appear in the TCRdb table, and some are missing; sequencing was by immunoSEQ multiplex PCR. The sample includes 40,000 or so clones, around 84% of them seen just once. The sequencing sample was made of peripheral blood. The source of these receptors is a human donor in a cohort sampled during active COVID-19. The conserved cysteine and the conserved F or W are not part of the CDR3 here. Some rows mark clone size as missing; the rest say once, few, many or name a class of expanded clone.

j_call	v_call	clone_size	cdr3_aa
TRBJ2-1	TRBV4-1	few	ASSHPEGLNNEQF
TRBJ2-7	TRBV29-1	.	SVLDRTYEQY
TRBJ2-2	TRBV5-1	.	ASAEPLDTGELF
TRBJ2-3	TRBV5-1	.	ASSQSLGGLEDTQY
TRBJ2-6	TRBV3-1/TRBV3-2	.	ASSQQGSGANVLT
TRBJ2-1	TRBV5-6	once	ASSLTPSGTNNEQF
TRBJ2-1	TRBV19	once	ASSIQGTSGGSYNEQF
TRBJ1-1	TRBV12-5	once	ASGLVWTEPNTEAF
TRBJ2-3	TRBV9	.	ASSVFSGGSSTDTQY
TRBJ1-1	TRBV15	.	ATREGAAADTEAF
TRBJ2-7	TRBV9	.	ASSVGGRGSYEQY
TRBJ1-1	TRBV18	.	ASSPGQGMAF
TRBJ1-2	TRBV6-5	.	ASSPDSGYGYT
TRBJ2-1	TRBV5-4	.	ASRTSGGHNEQF
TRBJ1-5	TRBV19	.	ASSNQISNQPQH
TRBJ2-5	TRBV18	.	ASSPNTGAETQY
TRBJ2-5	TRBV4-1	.	ASSSSPQETQY
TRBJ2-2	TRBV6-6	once	ASSYREGAGELF
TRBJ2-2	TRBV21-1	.	ASSKSESSGACSTGELF
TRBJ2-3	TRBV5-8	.	ASSLDGGEADTQY
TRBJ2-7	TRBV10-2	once	ASGGGHRYEQY
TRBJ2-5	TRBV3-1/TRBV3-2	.	ATGERGGRETQY
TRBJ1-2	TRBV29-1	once	SVDTYANYGYT
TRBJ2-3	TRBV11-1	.	ASSQDRKSDTQY
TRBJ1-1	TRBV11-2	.	ASSWGDRTGRPEVAF
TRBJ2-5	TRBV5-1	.	ASSFRGETQY
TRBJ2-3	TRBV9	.	ASGAGTDTQY
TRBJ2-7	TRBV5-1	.	ASSLAFGTPYEQY
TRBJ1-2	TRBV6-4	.	ASSDSNSGGYT
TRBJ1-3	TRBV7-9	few	ASSPPGSASGNTIY